Shown below are 28 T cell receptor beta chains from a single sample sequenced in a study of long-term antiretroviral therapy in people with HIV. Version v3.0 of the immunoSEQ assay was performed at survey level. Using immunoSEQ multiplex PCR, the repertoire was profiled, and TCRdb retains in-frame clones only, with some absent. The top ten clones hold under 3% of a sample with about 33,000 clones, 95% to 96% of them seen once. The input for sequencing was unsorted PBMCs, taken 6.5 to 6.9 years after starting antiretroviral therapy. These receptors were obtained from a man under 40 with HIV.

The chain joins TRBV7-9 to TRBJ1-5; D call uncertain. The CDR3 runs 12 residues. The V and J ends lost 5 bases and 3 bases respectively, with 5 bases between them. Germline CDR1 reads SEHNR; CDR2 reads FQNEAQ (reference sequence). CDR3 sequence reads: CASSLNNQPQHF. The CDR3 DNA sequence: TGTGCCAGCAGCCTCAACAATCAGCCCCAGCATTTT. Using reference TRBV7-9 and TRBJ1-5 for the parts outside the CDR3, the full variable domain is DTGVSQNPRHKITKRGQNVTFRCDPISEHNRLYWYRQTLGQGPEFLTYFQNEAQLEKSRLLSDRFSAERPKGSFSTLEIQRTEQGDSAMYLCASSLNNQPQHFGDGTRLSIL.

The chain is built from TRBV19 and TRBJ1-2, with TRBD1 as a possible D gene (6 bases). This CDR3 is built from 12 residues. The ends were cut back, 6 bases at V and 14 bases at J, with 19 bases in the middle. CDR1 is LNHDA and CDR2 is SQIVND in the germline V gene (reference sequence). The DNA for the CDR3 is TGTGCCAGTAGCGCCGTTGGGGGACATGGGACCTTC. It codes for CASSAVGGHGTF.

The chain carries TRBV7-8 and TRBJ2-2; D may be TRBD2 (5 bases). This CDR3 spans 14 amino acids. Deletions cut 5 bases from V and 7 bases from J, with 14 bases between. Germline CDR1 and CDR2: SGHVS and FQNEAQ. CDR3 amino acids: CASSPLGSHGELFF. The CDR3 coding sequence is TGTGCCAGCAGCCCCCTGGGGAGTCACGGGGAGCTGTTTTTT.

This chain connects TRBV15 to TRBJ2-3, with TRBD2 identical over 13 bases. Germline values: CDR1 LNHNV, CDR2 YYDKDF (reference sequence). The V segment lost 4 bases and the J segment 5 bases; nucleotides outside the gene matches: 3. The CDR3 covers 15 residues. CDR3 DNA: TGTGCCACCAGCACCGGGACTAGCGGGGAAGATACGCAGTATTTT. This codes for CATSTGTSGEDTQYF.

This chain uses TRBV5-4 with TRBJ2-1; no definite D call. Germline V gene data show CDR1 as SGHNT and CDR2 as YYREEE (reference sequence). The CDR3 is 12 residues long. V was shortened by 1 base and J by 7 bases, with 6 bases between the two germline ends. CDR3 sequence reads: CASSLWGNEQFF. DNA for the CDR3: TGTGCCAGCAGCTTGTGGGGTAATGAGCAGTTCTTC.

The V gene is TRBV5-1, the J gene TRBJ2-3, with 10 bases fitting TRBD1. CDR1 SGHRS and CDR2 YFSETQ come from the germline V gene. The CDR3 consists of 15 residues. Losses at the gene ends were 4 bases for V and 5 bases for J; bases not matched to a gene: 7. CDR3 sequence: CASSPLTGGEDTQYF. The DNA for the CDR3 is TGCGCCAGCAGCCCCCTGACAGGGGGCGAAGATACGCAGTATTTT.

The CDR3 here is CASSQDLPGAALNTEAFF. The CDR3 DNA is TGCGCCAGCAGCCAAGATTTGCCAGGGGCGGCACTGAACACTGAAGCTTTCTTT. The rearrangement joins TRBV4-1 to TRBJ1-1; weak D call: TRBD1 (6 bases). Trimming pared 0 bases from V and 0 bases from J, leaving 17 bases between. The CDR3 runs 18 residues. In germline, CDR1 is MGHRA, CDR2 YSYEKL.

V and J are TRBV12-5 and TRBJ2-2; D is ambiguous. Trimming removed 2 bases from V and 3 bases from J, with 7 bases in between. Per germline, CDR1 LGHNT and CDR2 FRNRAP. The CDR3 runs to 14 residues. This chain's CDR3 is CASGLSGYTGELFF. As DNA, the CDR3 is TGTGCTAGTGGTTTGTCTGGCTACACCGGGGAGCTGTTTTTT.

The chain carries TRBV19 and TRBJ2-4; D gene ambiguous. This CDR3 contains 15 residues. Germline V CDR1 and CDR2: LNHDA, SQIVND (reference sequence). Trimming took 1 base from V and 7 from J, leaving 14 bases between them. In nucleotides, the CDR3 is TGTGCCAGTAGTATAGGCGGAAGTCGGTGGAACATTCAGTACTTC. Encoded protein: CASSIGGSRWNIQYF.

The chain is built from TRBV4-1 and TRBJ2-1; 11 positions agree with TRBD2. In germline, CDR1 is MGHRA, CDR2 YSYEKL. CDR3 length equals 16 residues. The J segment lost 6 bases and the V segment lost 4 bases, leaving 8 bases of the junction unmatched. The DNA for the CDR3 is TGCGCCAGCAGCCGCAAGACTAGCGGGGAATTCAATGAGCAGTTCTTC. Amino acid sequence: CASSRKTSGEFNEQFF.

The chain joins TRBV11-2 to TRBJ2-7, with D perhaps TRBD2 (6 bases). There are 15 residues in the CDR3. With 5 bases removed from V and 0 bases from J, the gap between germline ends came to 14 bases. Germline values: CDR1 SGHAT, CDR2 FQNNGV. The CDR3 DNA reads as TGTGCCAGCAGCGGCCGGGAGCAAAGCTCCTACGAGCAGTACTTC. Translating it yields CASSGREQSSYEQYF.

V is TRBV4-1 and J is TRBJ2-7, with unresolved D. With 1 base removed from V and 3 bases from J, the gap between germline ends came to 10 bases. The CDR3 has 14 amino acids. Germline values: CDR1 MGHRA, CDR2 YSYEKL. The DNA for the CDR3 is TGCGCCAGCAGCCAAGGTTCAGTGAACTACGAGCAGTACTTC. Protein: CASSQGSVNYEQYF.

Comments on this clone: The sample has other DNA sequences that encode this CDR3 too. The gene calls are TRBV5-6 and TRBJ2-7, with 13 bases fitting TRBD2. The CDR3 is 16 amino acids. J was trimmed by 6 bases and V by 5 bases; bases with no gene match: 11. CDR1 SGHDT and CDR2 YYEEEE come from the germline V gene. CDR3 sequence reads: CASSLGLAGVLSEQYF. CDR3 nucleotide sequence: TGTGCCAGCAGTCTAGGACTAGCGGGGGTCCTGAGCGAGCAGTACTTC.

As regards this clone: Mismatch with germline at one junction end may stem from a read error. The chain couples TRBV6-5 to TRBJ2-4; TRBD1 or TRBD2 may be the D gene (6 bases each). The CDR3 length is 12 residues. Germline V gives CDR1 MNHEY, CDR2 SVGAGI. The CDR3 loop is CASKGRLWQGLF. The CDR3 bases are TGTGCCAGCAAAGGGAGGTTGTGGCAGGGGCTCTTC.

The gene calls are TRBV7-2 and TRBJ2-5; 10 positions agree with TRBD1. Germline loops: CDR1 SGHTA, CDR2 FQGNSA. The CDR3 extends over 16 amino acids. Trimming at V came to 0 bases and at J to 4 bases, leaving 5 bases not matched to a gene. This chain's CDR3 is CASSLAGQGIGETQYF. As DNA, the CDR3 is TGTGCCAGCAGCTTAGCGGGACAGGGGATCGGAGAGACCCAGTACTTC.

This clone was seen once. The chain employs TRBV6-5 and TRBJ2-7; D is unclear. CDR3 size: 14 residues. V lost 0 bases to trimming and J lost 5 bases, with 11 bases between them. The germline V gene has CDR1 MNHEY and CDR2 SVGAGI. CDR3 in amino acids: CASSYSTGENEQYF. The CDR3 bases are TGTGCCAGCAGTTACTCGACCGGAGAGAACGAGCAGTACTTC.

This clone was observed a few times. V and J are TRBV5-6 and TRBJ2-7, with 7 bases that match TRBD1. CDR1 SGHDT and CDR2 YYEEEE come from the germline V gene. The CDR3 extends over 14 amino acids. The V segment lost 6 bases and the J segment 2 bases; nucleotides outside the gene matches: 8. The CDR3 region is CASKLTGETYEQYF. CDR3 DNA sequence: TGTGCCAGCAAACTCACAGGGGAAACCTACGAGCAGTACTTC.

This chain links TRBV10-3 with TRBJ2-3, with 9 nucleotides matching TRBD2. Per the germline V gene, CDR1 is ENHRY and CDR2 is SYGVKD. The CDR3 is 15 amino acids. Trimming removed 2 bases from V and 6 bases from J; junction bases left unmatched: 6. CDR3 loop: CAISEGLASKDTQYF. CDR3 DNA sequence: TGTGCCATCAGTGAGGGACTAGCGAGCAAGGATACGCAGTATTTT.

The chain links TRBV5-5 to TRBJ1-1; TRBD1 matches at 10 bases. Germline CDR1 reads SGHKS; CDR2 reads YYEKEE (reference sequence). The V gene end was trimmed by 4 bases and the J gene end by 1 base; junction bases not matched to a gene: 13. The CDR3 length is 18 residues. The DNA for the CDR3 is TGTGCCAGCAGCACTCGGACAGGGGGGGCAGAACGGAACACTGAAGCTTTCTTT. It codes for CASSTRTGGAERNTEAFF.

V gene TRBV5-4 combines with J gene TRBJ2-5; 10 positions agree with TRBD1. This CDR3 has 13 residues. Trimming took 4 bases from V and 4 from J; bases not matched to a gene: 1. Germline V gene data show CDR1 as SGHNT and CDR2 as YYREEE (reference sequence). CDR3 amino acids: CASSRDRGETQYF. CDR3 sequence (DNA): TGTGCCAGCAGCCGGGACAGGGGAGAGACCCAGTACTTC.

This chain uses TRBV2 with TRBJ2-2, with a tentative D call TRBD2 (5 bases). CDR1 is SNHLY and CDR2 is FYNNEI in the germline V gene. This CDR3 comprises 21 residues. Trimming removed 3 bases at V and 7 bases at J, with 33 bases between. CDR3: CASSDPRQLTVELGEDGELFF. DNA of the CDR3: TGTGCCAGCAGTGACCCCCGCCAGTTAACGGTGGAACTAGGCGAAGACGGGGAGCTGTTTTTT. The full variable domain, with the rest looked up from reference TRBV2 and TRBJ2-2, is EPEVTQTPSHQVTQMGQEVILRCVPISNHLYFYWYRQILGQKVEFLVSFYNNEISEKSEIFDDQFSVERPDGSNFTLKIRSTKLEDSAMYFCASSDPRQLTVELGEDGELFFGEGSRLTVL.

The chain employs TRBV15 and TRBJ2-1; D may match TRBD1 or TRBD2 (5 bases each). The germline gives CDR1 LNHNV, CDR2 YYDKDF (reference sequence). V was pared by 5 bases and J by 1 base, with 12 bases between. The CDR3 sequence is 15 residues long. The DNA for the CDR3 is TGTGCCACCAGCGGGGGAGAGAGATCCTACAATGAGCAGTTCTTC. Its translation: CATSGGERSYNEQFF.

V is TRBV4-2 and J is TRBJ2-7, with D hard to call. CDR1 and CDR2 (germline): LGHNA, YNFKEQ. V was cut by 1 base and J by 3 bases, with 10 bases left in between. The CDR3 has 14 residues. The CDR3 sequence: CASSQAGRGYEQYF. The CDR3, as DNA: TGTGCCAGCAGCCAAGCAGGTAGAGGCTACGAGCAGTACTTC.

The chain has TRBV30 and TRBJ1-2; 11 nucleotides match TRBD1. Germline CDR1 is GTSNPN and CDR2 is SVGIG (reference sequence). CDR3 length: 12 amino acids. The CDR3 DNA reads as TGTGAACGAGGACAGGGGGCGCGGGGCTACACCTTC. As protein: CERGQGARGYTF. Based on the CDR3 plus reference TRBV30 and TRBJ1-2, the full variable domain is SQTIHQWPATLVQPVGSPLSLECTVEGTSNPNLYWYRQAAGRGLQLLFYSVGIGQISSEVPQNLSASRPQDRQFILSSKKLLLSDSGFYLCERGQGARGYTFGSGTRLTVV.

The chain joins TRBV4-1 to TRBJ1-5; D remains ambiguous. Germline CDR1 is MGHRA and CDR2 is YSYEKL. Between the trimmed V and J ends, which lost 6 bases and 4 bases, there was a span of 19 bases. The CDR3 is made up of 16 amino acids. CDR3 sequence: CASRGRLRGLNQPQHF. The DNA of the CDR3 is TGCGCCAGCAGAGGCCGACTTAGAGGCCTAAATCAGCCCCAGCATTTT.

The V call is TRBV10-3, the J call TRBJ1-4; no reliable D call. CDR3 length: 14 amino acids. V gave up 4 bases and J gave up 10 bases, with 16 bases separating them. Per the germline V gene, CDR1 is ENHRY and CDR2 is SYGVKD. The CDR3 protein is CAISAIKLTGKLFF. The DNA of the CDR3 is TGTGCCATCAGTGCGATCAAGCTGACGGGAAAACTGTTTTTT.

The chain has TRBV29-1 and TRBJ1-1; no clear D gene. The CDR3 is 14 residues long. Germline values: CDR1 SQVTM, CDR2 ANQGSEA. V lost 6 bases, J lost 4 bases, and 18 bases lay in between. CDR3 sequence (DNA): TGCAGCGTCGCTACAAGAGTGGCCGCCACTGAAGCTTTCTTT. This encodes CSVATRVAATEAFF.

The chain is built from TRBV27 and TRBJ2-3, with a weak D call TRBD2 (7 bases). Trimming removed 7 bases at V and 2 bases at J, with 16 bases between. Germline lookup yields CDR1 MNHEY and CDR2 SMNVEV (reference sequence). CDR3 size: 15 residues. The DNA for the CDR3 is TGTGCCAGCACTCCGCGGGGGCCTGACACAGATACGCAGTATTTT. The encoded protein is CASTPRGPDTDTQYF.